The following is a T cell receptor beta chain sequence with its context. Its antigen is still unknown. The sample is drawn from a study of response to subunit inactivated influenza vaccine. Overall study results and limits: The authors suggested that every seasonal influenza vaccination recruits few new T cells.

In TCRdb, the RT-PCR reads were re-called with MiXCR into one record per CDR3 protein. The sample records over 450,000 distinct CDR3 sequences, 10% to 15% being singletons. Per the germline V gene, CDR1 is SGHNT and CDR2 is YYREEE (reference sequence). The CDR3 contains 17 residues. The junction had 12 bases not matched to a gene; V was cut back by 4 bases and J by 5 bases. The sequence came from a man aged 45 to 65 who received an inactivated influenza vaccine. This specimen was PBMCs from blood, taken more than 35 days after vaccination. This chain uses TRBV5-4 with TRBJ2-5, with 12 bases lining up with TRBD1. This CDR3 is CASSPGTGTGGAETQYF. Here the CDR3 DNA reads TGTGCCAGCAGCCCCGGAACCGGGACAGGGGGCGCGGAGACCCAGTACTTC.